The 6 T cell receptor beta chains presented below share a single source sample, sequenced in a study of spatial heterogeneity in lung cancer (dated by TCRdb to the late 2010s). The library was made by 5' RACE. The sequencer listed for this sample is NextSeq 500. TCRdb trimmed public reads at Q25 via fastp, called clones via MiXCR and kept in-frame beta chains. Entries are consolidated by CDR3 protein sequence, retaining the most common genes and DNA. Counted in this sample were 60,000 to 80,000 distinct CDR3 sequences; approximately 12% of them appeared once. 6.5% to 8.5% of the sample belongs to the ten largest clones. Read against the paper, the sample's time point label means: sample taken at primary tumor resection. Without any cell sorting, TCR sequencing was performed on whole RNA extracted either from tumor and nontumor lung tissue or from cryopreserved PBMC samples. The material was PBMCs, obtained at surgery. Source of these receptors: a male donor with early-stage non-small cell lung cancer.

The V call is TRBV7-8, the J call TRBJ1-1, with a tentative D call TRBD1 (6 bases). CDR3 length: 14 residues. V was shortened by 3 bases and J by 7 bases, with 15 bases between the two germline ends. CDR1 SGHVS and CDR2 FQNEAQ come from the germline V gene. The CDR3 coding sequence is TGTGCCAGCAGCTTCGACAGGAGTACTCATGAAGCTTTCTTT. Amino acid sequence: CASSFDRSTHEAFF.

The rearrangement joins TRBV9 to TRBJ2-7; possible D gene TRBD1, 6 bases. The CDR3 is 15 amino acids. V lost 0 bases, J lost 5 bases, and 15 bases lay in between. Germline values: CDR1 SGDLS, CDR2 YYNGEE. The CDR3 coding sequence is TGTGCCAGCAGCGTAGGGGGGCACGGCGGAGACGAGCAGTACTTC. It codes for CASSVGGHGGDEQYF.

In regard to this clonotype: It may be a read error: a sequence one base away is much more abundant. The rearrangement links TRBV5-5 to TRBJ1-5; no clear D gene. The CDR3 covers 14 residues. The germline V gene encodes CDR1 SGHKS and CDR2 YYEKEE (reference sequence). Trimming took 0 bases from V and 7 from J, leaving 11 bases between them. In DNA, the CDR3 is TGTGCCAGCAGCTTGGACGTACACAAACAGCCCCAGCATTTT. It specifies CASSLDVHKQPQHF.

This clonotype came up a few times. The V gene is TRBV11-2, the J gene TRBJ2-2; 7 positions match TRBD1. V dropped 4 bases and J dropped 2; count of bases not matched to a gene: 10. CDR3 length: 17 amino acids. CDR1 and CDR2 from the germline V gene are SGHAT and FQNNGV. The CDR3 DNA reads as TGTGCCAGCAGCTCCGGCCCCGGGGACAGAAACACCGGGGAGCTGTTTTTT. Its protein is CASSSGPGDRNTGELFF.

This clonotype was recorded once. In this CDR3 the conserved last residue, phenylalanine or tryptophan, is missing, so a read error is likely. The J gene is TRBJ2-1, the V gene TRBV9; TRBD2 aligns across 8 bases. CDR1 and CDR2 (germline): SGDLS, YYNGEE. The CDR3 has 14 residues. J was trimmed by 6 bases and V by 4 bases; bases with no gene match: 6. CDR3 loop: CASSPGGLANEQFI. In DNA, the CDR3 is TGTGCCAGCAGCCCCGGCGGACTAGCCAATGAGCAGTTCATC.

The chain couples TRBV20-1 to TRBJ2-7; 8 bases match TRBD2. Trimming at V came to 3 bases and at J to 4 bases, leaving 5 bases not matched to a gene. CDR3 length: 13 residues. Germline V gene data show CDR1 as DFQATT and CDR2 as SNEGSKA (reference sequence). The CDR3 loop is CSASLAGQYEQYF. CDR3 DNA: TGCAGTGCTAGTCTAGCGGGCCAGTACGAGCAGTACTTC.